This entry features one T cell receptor (beta chain) sequence. Its recognized antigen is unknown. No much larger clonotype is one base removed from it; base qualities were not supplied. The sequencing machine was an Illumina HiSeq 1500. The public reads were run again by TCRdb, first through fastp at Q25 and then through MiXCR, and only productive beta chains were kept. Each entry is one CDR3 protein sequence, shown with its most common DNA and genes. The sample has 55,000 to 70,000 distinct CDR3 sequences on record, about 30% of them singletons. Roughly two thirds of the sample belongs to the ten largest clones. These data come from a study of T cell repertoires in cytomegalovirus infection (dated by TCRdb to the late 2010s). At the level of the whole study: Donor HLA type was relevant to the analysis, as public TCR beta signatures indicated carriage of CMV infection together with the matching HLA type.

The research as a whole found: Cumulative frequency of public TCR beta family members discriminated carriers of CMV infection plus the relevant HLA type in this cohort and an independent approximately 400-donor cohort. The ex vivo response was dominated by HLA-C-restricted CMV-specific TCR beta clonotypes, and the single most frequent clonotype in two of eight donors was supplied by these HLA-C-restricted clonotypes.

This clonotype originated in a human donor in good health (CMV status not recorded). Some clones in this sample may be carry-over from other donors' samples. The sequencing sample was made of PBMCs, sequenced either directly or after in vitro stimulation (not recorded which).

Here is the DNA: TGTGCCAGCAGCGACTCCGGGACAGGGAGGGCAGATACGCAGTATTTT. This is translated as CASSDSGTGRADTQYF. The rearranged segments are TRBV7-9 and TRBJ2-3; TRBD1 matches 9 bases in the middle. Reading from cysteine to phenylalanine, the CDR3 counts 16 amino acids. Only the CDR3 part of the read is kept: 48 bases, read in frame from the first base. CDR1 and CDR2 are drawn from the germline V gene (reference sequence): SEHNR, FQNEAQ. V ends up 5 bases short and J 4 bases short, with an unmatched junction base count of 10. With the portions outside the CDR3 filled from the reference TRBV7-9 and TRBJ2-3 genes, the complete variable region becomes DTGVSQNPRHKITKRGQNVTFRCDPISEHNRLYWYRQTLGQGPEFLTYFQNEAQLEKSRLLSDRFSAERPKGSFSTLEIQRTEQGDSAMYLCASSDSGTGRADTQYFGPGTRLTVL.